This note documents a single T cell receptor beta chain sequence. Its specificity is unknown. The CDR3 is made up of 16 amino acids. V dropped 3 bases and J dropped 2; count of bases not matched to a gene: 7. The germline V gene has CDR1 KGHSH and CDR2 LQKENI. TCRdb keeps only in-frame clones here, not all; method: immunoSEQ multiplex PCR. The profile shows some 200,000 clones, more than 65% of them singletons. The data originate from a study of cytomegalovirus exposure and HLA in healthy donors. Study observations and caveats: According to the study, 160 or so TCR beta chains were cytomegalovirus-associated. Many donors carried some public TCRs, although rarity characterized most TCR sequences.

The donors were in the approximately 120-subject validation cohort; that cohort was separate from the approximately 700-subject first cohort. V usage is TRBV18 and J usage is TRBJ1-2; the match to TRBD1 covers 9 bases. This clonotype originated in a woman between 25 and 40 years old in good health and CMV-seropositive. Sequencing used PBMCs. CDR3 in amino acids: CASSPSNRGPNYGYTF. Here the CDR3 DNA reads TGTGCCAGCTCACCTTCGAACAGGGGGCCCAACTATGGCTACACCTTC.